The rows below give T cell receptor beta chains drawn from one sample of a study of blood T cell repertoires in COVID-19. The method was immunoSEQ multiplex PCR; TCRdb's version includes in-frame clones alone and lacks a portion of them. The sample records approximately 49,000 clones, about 86% being singletons. The sample was peripheral blood. These receptor sequences come from a man aged 50-60 years with acute or convalescent COVID-19. CDR3s include the opening cysteine and the closing phenylalanine or tryptophan.

TRBV10-3	14	TRBJ2-7	CATIPGLDSYEQYF
TRBV19	14	TRBJ2-7	CASSPGTGFYEQYF
TRBV5-6	14	TRBJ2-3	CASSLGGTTDTQYF
TRBV5-4	17	TRBJ2-1	CASSQDELAGELGEQFF
TRBV18	18	TRBJ2-1	CASSPTTSRGGRYNEQFF
TRBV5-5	15	TRBJ2-7	CASNLGTGGPYEQYF
TRBV11-3	15	TRBJ2-7	CASSTLREKGNEQYF
TRBV11-3	15	TRBJ1-2	CASSLDLGSDYGYTF
TRBV2	12	TRBJ2-5	CASRGEVETQYF
TRBV13	15	TRBJ1-3	CASSPGTGLRNTIYF
TRBV4-2	17	TRBJ2-7	CASSQVQGQQGASEQYF
TRBV6-5	13	TRBJ2-1	CASRAAGPNEQFF
TRBV18	15	TRBJ1-2	CASSPKGTDRDGYTF
TRBV5-1	14	TRBJ1-1	CASSAQIQGVEAFF
TRBV19	16	TRBJ1-5	CASSIPRQIGNQPQHF
TRBV7-9	15	TRBJ2-7	CASSSSGRAVYEQYF
TRBV5-6	15	TRBJ1-2	CASSLLTAGDYGYTF
TRBV5-5	16	TRBJ2-7	CASSPGTGPRLREQYF
TRBV18	15	TRBJ1-5	CASSPGQGYNQPQHF
TRBV30	18	TRBJ1-4	CAWSGFWEQGRTNEKLFF
TRBV18	13	TRBJ1-1	CASSPQGNTEAFF
TRBV7-3	14	TRBJ2-1	CASSLNRVNDEQFF
TRBV30	12	TRBJ2-7	CAFLASSYEQYF
TRBV5-1	16	TRBJ2-2	CASSLTSGGFTGELFF
TRBV9	15	TRBJ1-1	CASSFQGPLETEAFF
TRBV21-1	16	TRBJ2-1	CASSKLAGPTYNEQFF
TRBV5-4	15	TRBJ2-2	CASSLDSGGGGELFF
TRBV10-3	13	TRBJ1-5	CAISGDRAQPQHF
TRBV15	17	TRBJ2-7	CATSRVGRGLGFYEQYF
TRBV5-1	15	TRBJ2-3	CASSTGGGEADTQYF
TRBV24-1	15	TRBJ2-1	CATSDPREMSNEQFF
TRBV12-5	11	TRBJ1-1	CASGLTGEAFF
TRBV7-3	15	TRBJ2-1	CASSMGLAGHNEQFF
TRBV20-1	12	TRBJ1-1	CSASREGRVAFF
TRBV12-3/TRBV12-4	13	TRBJ1-1	CASTPTGRTEAFF
TRBV7-8	14	TRBJ1-1	CASSFGGENTEAFF
TRBV4-1	16	TRBJ2-7	CASSQAWGSLVGEQYF
TRBV11-3	18	TRBJ2-1	CASSLAFGGTSGRLEQFF
TRBV3-1/TRBV3-2	16	TRBJ2-7	CASSRNSRVSSYEQYF
TRBV5-1	14	TRBJ1-2	CASSFSGGPRGYTF
TRBV11-2	13	TRBJ2-7	CASSGEVSYEQYF
TRBV5-4	16	TRBJ2-2	CASSLRQGGGTGELFF
TRBV6-5	11	TRBJ1-1	CASRRDRVSFF
TRBV27	17	TRBJ1-3	CASSSRDSRISGNTIYF
TRBV6-5	15	TRBJ1-6	CASSPGVEGSSPLHF
TRBV10-3	15	TRBJ2-2	CASHGSSANTGELFF
TRBV2	14	TRBJ2-7	CASSVRTGGVEQYF
TRBV19	16	TRBJ2-1	CASSILGGATYNEQFF
TRBV11-3	15	TRBJ2-1	CASSPGVREVDEQFF